Sequencing of this T cell receptor (beta chain) was carried out in a study of response to subunit inactivated influenza vaccine. This clonotype was seen at least ten times. Its matching antigen is unknown. Study results and caveats: The authors put forward the suggestion that each seasonal influenza vaccination may bring in only a limited number of new T cells.

V was shortened by 3 bases and J by 0 bases, with 12 bases between the two germline ends. Germline CDR1 SQVTM, CDR2 ANQGSEA. This CDR3 comprises 14 residues. TCRdb recomputed calls from the RT-PCR reads with MiXCR, one row per CDR3 protein. The table has 700,000 to 800,000 distinct CDR3 sequences, about a fifth seen once; the top ten hold approximately 11%. Sequenced here: PBMCs from blood, sampled approximately 5 days after vaccination. This chain links TRBV29-1 with TRBJ2-7, with D unresolved. The clonotype was recovered from a man aged 50-59 years who received an inactivated influenza vaccine. CDR3 region: CSVESASNSYEQYF. CDR3 coding DNA: TGCAGCGTTGAGTCCGCATCCAACTCCTACGAGCAGTACTTC.